This TCR beta chain comes out of a study of cytomegalovirus exposure and HLA in healthy donors. The PCR ran on 60 Vbeta and 13 Jbeta primers. TCRdb's table, derived via immunoSEQ multiplex PCR, lists solely in-frame clones and lacks some. The table lists 200,000 or so clones, over 60% of them singletons, with more than 1.5% in the top ten. CDR3 length equals 14 residues. Germline values: CDR1 SGDLS, CDR2 YYNGEE. After removal of 1 base from V and 9 bases from J, the junction contained 6 bases not matched to a gene. The clonotype was recovered from a man between 18 and 35 years old in good health and CMV-seronegative. V is TRBV9 and J is TRBJ2-1; 8 positions match TRBD2. The sequenced sample was PBMCs. The CDR3 here is CASSVQRENGEQFF. The DNA of the CDR3 is TGTGCCAGCAGCGTACAGCGGGAGAATGGTGAGCAGTTCTTC.